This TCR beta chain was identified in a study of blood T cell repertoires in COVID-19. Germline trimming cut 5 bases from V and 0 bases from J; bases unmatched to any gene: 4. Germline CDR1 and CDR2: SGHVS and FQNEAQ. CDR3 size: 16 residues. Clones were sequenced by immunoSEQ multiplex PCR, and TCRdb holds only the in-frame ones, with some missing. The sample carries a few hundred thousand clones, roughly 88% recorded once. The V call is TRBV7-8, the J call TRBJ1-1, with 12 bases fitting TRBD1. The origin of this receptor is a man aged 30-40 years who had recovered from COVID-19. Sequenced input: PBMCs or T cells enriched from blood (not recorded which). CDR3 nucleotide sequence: TGTGCCAGCAGCAGGGGACAGGGGGCCATGAACACTGAAGCTTTCTTT. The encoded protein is CASSRGQGAMNTEAFF.